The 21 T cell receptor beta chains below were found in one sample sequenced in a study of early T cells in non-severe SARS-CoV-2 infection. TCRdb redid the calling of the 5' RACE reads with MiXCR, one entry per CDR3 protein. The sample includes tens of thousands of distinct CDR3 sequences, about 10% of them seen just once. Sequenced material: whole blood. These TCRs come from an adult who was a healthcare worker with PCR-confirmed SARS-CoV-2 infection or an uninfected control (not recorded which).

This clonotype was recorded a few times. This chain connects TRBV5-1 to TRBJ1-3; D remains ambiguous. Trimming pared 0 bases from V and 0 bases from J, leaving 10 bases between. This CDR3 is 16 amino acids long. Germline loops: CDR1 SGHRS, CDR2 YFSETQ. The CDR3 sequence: CASSLDDVNSGNTIYF. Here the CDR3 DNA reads TGCGCCAGCAGCTTGGACGACGTAAACTCTGGAAACACCATATATTTT.

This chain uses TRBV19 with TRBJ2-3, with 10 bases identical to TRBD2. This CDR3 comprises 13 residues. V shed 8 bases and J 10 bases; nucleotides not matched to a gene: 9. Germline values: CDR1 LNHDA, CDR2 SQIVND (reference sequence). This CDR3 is CASDSGGRASQYF. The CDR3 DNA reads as TGTGCCAGTGATAGCGGGGGGAGGGCGTCGCAGTATTTT.

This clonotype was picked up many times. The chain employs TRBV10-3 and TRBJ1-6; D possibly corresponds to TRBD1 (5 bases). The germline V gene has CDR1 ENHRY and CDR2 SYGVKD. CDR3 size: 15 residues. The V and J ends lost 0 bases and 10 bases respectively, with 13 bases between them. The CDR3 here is CAISESTTGGSPLHF. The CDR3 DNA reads TGTGCCATCAGTGAGTCGACTACAGGAGGGTCACCCCTCCACTTT.

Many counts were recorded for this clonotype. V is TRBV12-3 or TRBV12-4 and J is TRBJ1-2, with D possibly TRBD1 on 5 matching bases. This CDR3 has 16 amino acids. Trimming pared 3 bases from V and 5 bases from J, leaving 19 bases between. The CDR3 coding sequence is TGTGCCAGCAGTTTCCTCGGATCAGGGCGGTCATATGGCTACACCTTC. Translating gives CASSFLGSGRSYGYTF.

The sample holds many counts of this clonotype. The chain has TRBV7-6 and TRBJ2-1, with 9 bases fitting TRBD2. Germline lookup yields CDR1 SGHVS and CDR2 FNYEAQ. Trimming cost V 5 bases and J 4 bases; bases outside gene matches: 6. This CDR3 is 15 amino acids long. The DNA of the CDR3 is TGTGCCAGCAGCAATAGCGGGGGTAATTACAATGAGCAGTTCTTC. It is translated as CASSNSGGNYNEQFF. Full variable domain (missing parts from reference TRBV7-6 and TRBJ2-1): GAGVSQSPRYKVTKRGQDVALRCDPISGHVSLYWYRQALGQGPEFLTYFNYEAQQDKSGLPNDRFSAERPEGSISTLTIQRTEQRDSAMYRCASSNSGGNYNEQFFGPGTRLTVL.

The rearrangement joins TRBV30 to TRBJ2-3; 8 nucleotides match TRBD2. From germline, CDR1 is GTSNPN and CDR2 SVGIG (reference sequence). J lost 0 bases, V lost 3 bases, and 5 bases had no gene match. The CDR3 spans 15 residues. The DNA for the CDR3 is TGTGCCTGGAGCGTGCGGGGGGTTAGCACAGATACGCAGTATTTT. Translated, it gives CAWSVRGVSTDTQYF.

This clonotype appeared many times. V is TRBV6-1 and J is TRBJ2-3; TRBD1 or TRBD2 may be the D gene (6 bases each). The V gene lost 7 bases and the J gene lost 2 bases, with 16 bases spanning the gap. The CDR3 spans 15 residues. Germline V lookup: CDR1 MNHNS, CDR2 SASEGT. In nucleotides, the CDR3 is TGTGCCAGCACGAGAGGGGGGCTCACCACAGATACGCAGTATTTT. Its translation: CASTRGGLTTDTQYF.

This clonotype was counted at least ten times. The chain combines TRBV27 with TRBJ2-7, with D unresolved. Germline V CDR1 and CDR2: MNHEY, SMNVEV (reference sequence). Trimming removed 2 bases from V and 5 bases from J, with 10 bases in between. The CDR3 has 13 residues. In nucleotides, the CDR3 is TGTGCCAGCAGTTTAAGGTCCTTCCACGAGCAGTACTTC. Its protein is CASSLRSFHEQYF.

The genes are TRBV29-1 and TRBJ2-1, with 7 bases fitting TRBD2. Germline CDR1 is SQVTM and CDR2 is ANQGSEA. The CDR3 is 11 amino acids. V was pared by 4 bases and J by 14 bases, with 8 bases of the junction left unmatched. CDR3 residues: CSVGVAGNKFF. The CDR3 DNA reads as TGCAGCGTTGGAGTAGCGGGTAACAAGTTCTTC.

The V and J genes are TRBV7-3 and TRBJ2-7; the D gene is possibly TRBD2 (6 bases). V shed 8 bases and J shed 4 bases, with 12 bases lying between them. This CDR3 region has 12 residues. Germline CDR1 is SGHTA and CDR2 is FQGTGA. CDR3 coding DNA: TGTGCCAGCGGGAACGGGGGATACGAGCAGTACTTC. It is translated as CASGNGGYEQYF.

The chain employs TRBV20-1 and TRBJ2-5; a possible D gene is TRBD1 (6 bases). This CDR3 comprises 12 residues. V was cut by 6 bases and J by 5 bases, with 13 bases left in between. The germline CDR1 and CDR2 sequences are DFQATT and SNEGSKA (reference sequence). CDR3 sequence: CSATDSTETQYF. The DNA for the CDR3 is TGCAGTGCGACGGACAGTACGGAGACCCAGTACTTC.

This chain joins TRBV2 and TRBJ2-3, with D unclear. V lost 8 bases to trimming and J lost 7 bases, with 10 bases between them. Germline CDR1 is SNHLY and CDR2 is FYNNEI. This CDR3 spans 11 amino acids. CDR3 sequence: CASLNSYTQYF. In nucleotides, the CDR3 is TGTGCCAGCCTTAACTCATATACGCAGTATTTT.

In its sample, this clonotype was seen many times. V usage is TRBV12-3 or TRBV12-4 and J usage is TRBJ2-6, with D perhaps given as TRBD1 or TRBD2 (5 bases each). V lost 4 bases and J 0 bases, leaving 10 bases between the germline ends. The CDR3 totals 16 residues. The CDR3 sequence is CASSWDGRSGANVLTF. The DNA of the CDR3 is TGTGCCAGCAGTTGGGACGGCCGCTCTGGGGCCAACGTCCTGACTTTC.

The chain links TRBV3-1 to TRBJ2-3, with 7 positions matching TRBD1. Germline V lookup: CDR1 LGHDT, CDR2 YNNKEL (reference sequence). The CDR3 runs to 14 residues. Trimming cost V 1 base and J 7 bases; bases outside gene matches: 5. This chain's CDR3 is CASSQVQGVNTQYF. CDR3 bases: TGTGCCAGCAGCCAAGTTCAGGGGGTGAATACGCAGTATTTT.

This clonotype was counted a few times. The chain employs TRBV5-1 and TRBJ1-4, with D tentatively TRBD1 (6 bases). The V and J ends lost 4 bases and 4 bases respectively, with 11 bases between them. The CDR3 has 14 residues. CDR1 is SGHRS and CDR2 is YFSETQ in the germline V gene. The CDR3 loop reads CASSQDSYNEKLFF. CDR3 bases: TGCGCCAGCAGCCAGGACAGCTATAATGAAAAACTGTTTTTT.

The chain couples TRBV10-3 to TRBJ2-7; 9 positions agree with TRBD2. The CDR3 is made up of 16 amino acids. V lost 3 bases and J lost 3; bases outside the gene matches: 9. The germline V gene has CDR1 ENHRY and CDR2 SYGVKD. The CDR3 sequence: CAISDRGIAGVYEQYF. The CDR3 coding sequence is TGTGCCATCAGTGACAGAGGAATAGCGGGGGTCTACGAGCAGTACTTC.

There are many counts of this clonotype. CDR3 in amino acids: CASSGKDRVGQPQHF. The DNA for the CDR3 is TGCGCCAGCAGCGGAAAGGACAGGGTCGGTCAGCCCCAGCATTTT. The gene calls are TRBV5-1 and TRBJ1-5; 8 nucleotides agree with TRBD1. This CDR3 has 15 amino acids. Germline values: CDR1 SGHRS, CDR2 YFSETQ. The J segment lost 6 bases and the V segment lost 4 bases, leaving 9 bases of the junction unmatched.

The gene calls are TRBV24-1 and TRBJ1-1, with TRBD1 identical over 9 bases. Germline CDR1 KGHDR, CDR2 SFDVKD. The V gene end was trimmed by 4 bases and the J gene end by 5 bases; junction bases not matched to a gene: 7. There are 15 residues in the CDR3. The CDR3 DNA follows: TGTGCCACCAGTGACCTGGACAGGGGATGGACTGAAGCTTTCTTT. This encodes CATSDLDRGWTEAFF.

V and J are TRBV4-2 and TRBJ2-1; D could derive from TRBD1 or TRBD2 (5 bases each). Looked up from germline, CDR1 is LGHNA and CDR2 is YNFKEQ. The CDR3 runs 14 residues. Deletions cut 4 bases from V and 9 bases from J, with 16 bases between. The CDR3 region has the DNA TGTGCCAGCAGCCCGGGTGAGGGACCCCTTGAGCAGTTCTTC. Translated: CASSPGEGPLEQFF.

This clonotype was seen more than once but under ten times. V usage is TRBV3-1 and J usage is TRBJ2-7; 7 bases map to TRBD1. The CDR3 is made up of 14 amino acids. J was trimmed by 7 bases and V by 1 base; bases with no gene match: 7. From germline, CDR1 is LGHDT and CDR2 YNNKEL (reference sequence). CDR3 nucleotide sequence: TGTGCCAGCAGCCAAGGTCGCAGGGGGTGGGAGCAGTACTTC. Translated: CASSQGRRGWEQYF.

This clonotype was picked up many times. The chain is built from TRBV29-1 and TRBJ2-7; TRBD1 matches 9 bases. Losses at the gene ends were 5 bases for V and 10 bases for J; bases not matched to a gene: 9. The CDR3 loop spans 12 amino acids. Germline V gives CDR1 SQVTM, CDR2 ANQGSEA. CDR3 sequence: CSVSGQGSQQYF. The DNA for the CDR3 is TGCAGCGTTTCGGGACAGGGTTCGCAACAGTACTTC.